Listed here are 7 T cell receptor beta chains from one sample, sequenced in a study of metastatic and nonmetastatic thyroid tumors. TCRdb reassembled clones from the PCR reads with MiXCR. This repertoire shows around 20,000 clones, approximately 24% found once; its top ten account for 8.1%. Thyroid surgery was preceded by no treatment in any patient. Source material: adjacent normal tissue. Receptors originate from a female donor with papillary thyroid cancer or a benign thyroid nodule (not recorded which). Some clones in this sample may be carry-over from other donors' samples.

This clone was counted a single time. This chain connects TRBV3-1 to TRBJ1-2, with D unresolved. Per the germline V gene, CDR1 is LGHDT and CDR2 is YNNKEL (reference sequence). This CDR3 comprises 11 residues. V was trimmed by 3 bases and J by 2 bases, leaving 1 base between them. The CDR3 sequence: CASSQNYGYTF. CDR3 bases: TGTGCCAGCAGCCAGAACTATGGCTACACCTTC.

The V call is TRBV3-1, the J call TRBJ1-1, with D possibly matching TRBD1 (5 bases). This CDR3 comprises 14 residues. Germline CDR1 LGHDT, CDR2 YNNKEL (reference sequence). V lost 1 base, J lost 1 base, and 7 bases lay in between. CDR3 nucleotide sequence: TGTGCCAGCAGCCAAGTGGGGGGGAACACTGAAGCTTTCTTT. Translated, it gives CASSQVGGNTEAFF.

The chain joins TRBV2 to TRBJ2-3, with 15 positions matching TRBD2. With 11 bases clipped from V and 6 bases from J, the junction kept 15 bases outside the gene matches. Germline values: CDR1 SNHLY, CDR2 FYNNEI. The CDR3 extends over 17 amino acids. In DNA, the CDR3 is TGTGCCGGCACCCACCGGACTAGCGGGAGGGCCCAGGATACGCAGTATTTT. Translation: CAGTHRTSGRAQDTQYF.

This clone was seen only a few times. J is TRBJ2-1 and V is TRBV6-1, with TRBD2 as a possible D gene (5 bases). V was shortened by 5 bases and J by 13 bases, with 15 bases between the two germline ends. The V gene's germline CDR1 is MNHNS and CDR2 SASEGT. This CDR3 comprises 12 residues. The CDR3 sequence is CASSIGEGSQFF. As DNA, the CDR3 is TGTGCCAGCAGTATCGGCGAGGGCTCTCAGTTCTTC.

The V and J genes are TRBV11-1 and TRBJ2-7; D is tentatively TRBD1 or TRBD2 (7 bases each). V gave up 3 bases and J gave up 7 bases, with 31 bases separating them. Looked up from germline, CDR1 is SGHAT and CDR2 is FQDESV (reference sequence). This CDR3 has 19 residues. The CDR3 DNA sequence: TGTGCCAGCAGCTTGGGGGCCCACGGGGCAGGGGGTCCCGGGGGGGAGCAGTACTTC. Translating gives CASSLGAHGAGGPGGEQYF.

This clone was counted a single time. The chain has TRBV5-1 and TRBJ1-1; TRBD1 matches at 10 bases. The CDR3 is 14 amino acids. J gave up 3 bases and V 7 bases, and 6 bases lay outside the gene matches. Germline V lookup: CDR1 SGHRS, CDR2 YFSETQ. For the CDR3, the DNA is TGCGCCAGCTACGGACAGGGGGGGCACACTGAAGCTTTCTTT. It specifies CASYGQGGHTEAFF.

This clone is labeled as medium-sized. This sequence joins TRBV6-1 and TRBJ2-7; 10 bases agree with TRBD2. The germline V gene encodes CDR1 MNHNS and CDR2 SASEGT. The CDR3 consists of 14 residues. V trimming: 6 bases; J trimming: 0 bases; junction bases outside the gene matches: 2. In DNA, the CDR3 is TGTGCCAGCAGCTCTAGCGGGAGCTCCTACGAGCAGTACTTC. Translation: CASSSSGSSYEQYF.